A selection of T cell receptor beta chains follows, all from one sample in a study of blood T cell repertoires in COVID-19. Assay: immunoSEQ multiplex PCR; the TCRdb copy retains only in-frame clones and omits some. The repertoire includes 370,000 or so clones, around 87% of them detected once, and approximately 1.2% sits in the top ten. The sample comprised PBMCs or T cells enriched from blood (not recorded which). All receptors derive from a man aged 25 to 45 who had recovered from COVID-19. The CDR3 runs from the conserved cysteine through the conserved F or W. Fields, in order: V gene, CDR3 protein.

TRBV7-9 | CASSKTGVSIDEQFF
TRBV4-2 | CASSPILTDNYGYTF
TRBV7-9 | CASSRDTNYGYTF
TRBV5-6 | CASSLAGTGVHF
TRBV10-2 | CASSDRASGNTIYF
TRBV6-5 | CASTKQGLSYEQYF
TRBV12-5 | CASGLQTGIGNEQFF
TRBV19 | CASSINQGWYEQFF
TRBV6-2/TRBV6-3 | CASSQEALSGANVLTF
TRBV7-7 | CASSLGTSGQETQYF
TRBV29-1 | CSVGETGFTYNEQFF
TRBV6-5 | CASRADSRFYGYTF
TRBV10-3 | CAISESPSGGLSQYF
TRBV2 | CASSAHRGMEQPQHF
TRBV5-5 | CASSLGTASNSPLHF